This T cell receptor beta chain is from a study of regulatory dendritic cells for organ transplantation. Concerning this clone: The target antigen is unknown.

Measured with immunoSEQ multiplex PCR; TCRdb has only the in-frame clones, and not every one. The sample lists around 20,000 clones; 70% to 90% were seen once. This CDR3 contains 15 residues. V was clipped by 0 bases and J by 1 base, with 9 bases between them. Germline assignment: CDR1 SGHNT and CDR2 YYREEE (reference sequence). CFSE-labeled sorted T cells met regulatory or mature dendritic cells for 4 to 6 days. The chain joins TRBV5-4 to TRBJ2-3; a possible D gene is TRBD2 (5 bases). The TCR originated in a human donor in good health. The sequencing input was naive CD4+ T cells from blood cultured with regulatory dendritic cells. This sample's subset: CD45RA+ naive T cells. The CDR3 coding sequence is TGTGCCAGCAGCTTGGTACTAGGTGGCACAGATACGCAGTATTTT. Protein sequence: CASSLVLGGTDTQYF.